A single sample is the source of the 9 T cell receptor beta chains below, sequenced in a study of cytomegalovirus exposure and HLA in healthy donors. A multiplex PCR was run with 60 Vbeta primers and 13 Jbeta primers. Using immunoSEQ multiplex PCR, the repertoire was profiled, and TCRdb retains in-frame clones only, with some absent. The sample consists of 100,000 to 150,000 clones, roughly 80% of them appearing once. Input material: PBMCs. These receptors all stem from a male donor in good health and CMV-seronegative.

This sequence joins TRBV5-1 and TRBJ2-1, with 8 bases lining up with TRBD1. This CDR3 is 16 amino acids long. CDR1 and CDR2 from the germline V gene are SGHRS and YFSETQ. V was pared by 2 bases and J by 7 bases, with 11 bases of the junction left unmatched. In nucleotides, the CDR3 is TGCGCCAGCAGCTTTGCCCCGGTTGGACAGGGAAATGAGCAGTTCTTC. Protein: CASSFAPVGQGNEQFF.

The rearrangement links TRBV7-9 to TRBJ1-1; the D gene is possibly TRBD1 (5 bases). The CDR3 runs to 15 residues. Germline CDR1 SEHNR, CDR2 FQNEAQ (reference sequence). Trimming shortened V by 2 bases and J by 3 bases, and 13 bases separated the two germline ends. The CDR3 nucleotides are TGTGCCAGCAGCTTATGGGGACTTGGGGACACTGAAGCTTTCTTT. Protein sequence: CASSLWGLGDTEAFF.

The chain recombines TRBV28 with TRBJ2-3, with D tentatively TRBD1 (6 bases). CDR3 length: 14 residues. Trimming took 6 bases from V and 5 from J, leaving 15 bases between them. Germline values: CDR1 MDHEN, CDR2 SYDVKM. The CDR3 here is CASSQIQGRDTQYF. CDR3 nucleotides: TGTGCCAGCAGCCAAATACAGGGTAGAGATACGCAGTATTTT.

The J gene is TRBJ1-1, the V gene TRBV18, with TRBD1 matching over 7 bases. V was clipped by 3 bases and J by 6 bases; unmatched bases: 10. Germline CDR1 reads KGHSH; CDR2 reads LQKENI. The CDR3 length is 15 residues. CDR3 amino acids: CASSPLDRVMAEAFF. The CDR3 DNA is TGTGCCAGCTCACCGCTCGACAGGGTTATGGCTGAAGCTTTCTTT. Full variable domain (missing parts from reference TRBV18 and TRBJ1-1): NAGVMQNPRHLVRRRGQEARLRCSPMKGHSHVYWYRQLPEEGLKFMVYLQKENIIDESGMPKERFSAEFPKEGPSILRIQQVVRGDSAAYFCASSPLDRVMAEAFFGQGTRLTVV.

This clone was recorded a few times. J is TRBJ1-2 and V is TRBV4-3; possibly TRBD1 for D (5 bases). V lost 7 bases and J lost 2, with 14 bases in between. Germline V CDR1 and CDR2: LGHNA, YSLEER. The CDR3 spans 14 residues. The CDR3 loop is CASTPGGANYGYTF. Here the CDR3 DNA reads TGCGCCAGCACCCCGGGAGGGGCCAACTATGGCTACACCTTC.

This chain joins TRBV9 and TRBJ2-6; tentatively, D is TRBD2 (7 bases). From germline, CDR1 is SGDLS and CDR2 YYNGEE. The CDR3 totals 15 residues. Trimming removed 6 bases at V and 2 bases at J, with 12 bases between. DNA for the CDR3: TGTGCCAGCACCAAAGGGGGGGCTGGGGCCAACGTCCTGACTTTC. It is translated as CASTKGGAGANVLTF.

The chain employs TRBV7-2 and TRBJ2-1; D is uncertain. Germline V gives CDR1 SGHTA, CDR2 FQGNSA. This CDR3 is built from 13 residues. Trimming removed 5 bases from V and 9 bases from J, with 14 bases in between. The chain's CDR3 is CASSAQEDTEQFF. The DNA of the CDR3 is TGTGCCAGCAGCGCGCAAGAAGACACTGAGCAGTTCTTC.

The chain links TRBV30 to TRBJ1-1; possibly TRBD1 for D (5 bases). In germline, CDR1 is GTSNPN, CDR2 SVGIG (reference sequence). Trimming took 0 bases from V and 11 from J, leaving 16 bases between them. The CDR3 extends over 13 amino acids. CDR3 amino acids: CAWSVQAESGAFF. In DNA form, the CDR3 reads TGTGCCTGGAGTGTACAGGCGGAGTCTGGGGCTTTCTTT.

CDR3 coding DNA: TGTGCCAGCGGTTACCAGGAAGGAGGGACAGGGTTTATCTACGAGCAGTACTTC. Its protein product is CASGYQEGGTGFIYEQYF. The chain carries TRBV2 and TRBJ2-7; TRBD1 agrees at 9 bases. Germline V gives CDR1 SNHLY, CDR2 FYNNEI. V lost 8 bases and J lost 3; bases outside the gene matches: 20. The CDR3 totals 18 residues.